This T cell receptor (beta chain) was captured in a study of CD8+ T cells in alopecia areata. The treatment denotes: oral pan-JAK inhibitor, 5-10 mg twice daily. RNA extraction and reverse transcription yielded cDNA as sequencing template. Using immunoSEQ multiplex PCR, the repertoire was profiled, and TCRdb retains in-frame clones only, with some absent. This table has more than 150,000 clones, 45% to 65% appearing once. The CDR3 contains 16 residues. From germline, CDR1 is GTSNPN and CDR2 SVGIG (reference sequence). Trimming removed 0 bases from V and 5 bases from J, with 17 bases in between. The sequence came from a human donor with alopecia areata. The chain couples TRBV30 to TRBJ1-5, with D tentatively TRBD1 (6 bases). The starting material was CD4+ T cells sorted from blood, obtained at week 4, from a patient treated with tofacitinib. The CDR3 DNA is TGTGCCTGGAGTGTTCGCAGGGGAAGTGTATATCAGCCCCAGCATTTT. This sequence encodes CAWSVRRGSVYQPQHF.